The present entry profiles one TCR beta chain with its context. The antigen is unknown. This entry is derived from a study of STAT3 mutations in large granular lymphocyte leukemia. Study-wide background: Under 50% of treated T-LGLL patients showed hematologic response to immunosuppression.

Only in-frame clones appear in the TCRdb table, and some are missing; sequencing was by immunoSEQ multiplex PCR. Among 35,000 to 50,000 clones listed, roughly three quarters were seen once. Overall study findings and caveats: Every T-cell large granular lymphocyte leukemia patient had at least one immunodominant TCR beta clonotype. All newly emerging clones after therapy were STAT3 wild type. Clonal expansion was inferred from other time points because no sample existed at each clone's first appearance.

The V gene's germline CDR1 is SGHRS and CDR2 YFSETQ. Trimming left V 0 bases short and J 2 bases short, with 10 bases between. There are 15 residues in the CDR3. The gene calls are TRBV5-1 and TRBJ2-3; D gene unclear. The specimen sequenced was PBMCs. The origin of this receptor is a human donor with T large granular lymphocyte leukemia. Some clones in this sample may be carry-over from other donors' samples. CDR3 amino acids: CASSLGAPDTDTQYF. In DNA, the CDR3 is TGCGCCAGCAGCTTGGGGGCCCCCGACACAGATACGCAGTATTTT.